The next 5 T cell receptor beta chains were all read from a single sample in a study of OX40 agonist ivuxolimab in advanced cancers. TCRdb's copy holds only in-frame clones and misses some; the assay was immunoSEQ multiplex PCR. The sample shows 77,000 or so clones, 75% to 90% of them seen only once. This material consisted of CD4+ or CD8+ T cells sorted from blood, taken in a trial of the OX40 agonist ivuxolimab. The receptors derive from an adult with an advanced solid tumor such as melanoma, head and neck, liver or kidney cancer.

This chain uses TRBV6-5 with TRBJ1-5; TRBD1 might be the D (5 bases). This CDR3 is 12 amino acids long. The germline CDR1 and CDR2 sequences are MNHEY and SVGAGI. Trimming removed 5 bases from V and 6 bases from J, with 8 bases in between. The CDR3 loop is CASSDRGQPQHF. In DNA form, the CDR3 reads TGTGCCAGCAGTGATAGGGGTCAGCCCCAGCATTTT.

This clone was recorded once. The chain uses TRBV6-5 and TRBJ2-4; the D call may be TRBD1 or TRBD2 (5 bases each). The V gene's germline CDR1 is MNHEY and CDR2 SVGAGI. V lost 5 bases and J lost 5, with 13 bases in between. CDR3 length: 14 residues. The CDR3 spells CASSRGAGENIQYF. CDR3 DNA: TGTGCCAGCAGTCGAGGGGCTGGCGAAAACATTCAGTACTTC.

The chain combines TRBV7-3 with TRBJ2-5; TRBD2 aligns across 9 bases. The CDR3 is 16 amino acids. Germline V CDR1 and CDR2: SGHTA, FQGTGA. V gave up 2 bases and J gave up 7 bases; unmatched junction bases: 11. CDR3 DNA sequence: TGTGCCAGCAGCTTAGGGCCTAGCGGGGTTGTTGGGACCCAGTACTTC. This encodes CASSLGPSGVVGTQYF.

The gene calls are TRBV5-6 and TRBJ2-7; 7 nucleotides agree with TRBD1. The CDR3 has 14 amino acids. Germline trimming cut 2 bases from V and 7 bases from J; bases unmatched to any gene: 9. Looked up from germline, CDR1 is SGHDT and CDR2 is YYEEEE. This CDR3 reads CASSFQGVLMEQYF. The CDR3 DNA follows: TGTGCCAGCAGCTTCCAGGGGGTCCTGATGGAGCAGTACTTC.

V gene TRBV18 combines with J gene TRBJ2-7; D is unclear. Trimming removed 3 bases at V and 1 base at J, with 4 bases between. The CDR3 length is 12 residues. Germline CDR1 KGHSH, CDR2 LQKENI. The CDR3 DNA reads as TGTGCCAGCTCACCGTCGTCCTACGAGCAGTACTTC. Its translation: CASSPSSYEQYF.